One and the same sample provided the 8 T cell receptor beta chains below, sequenced in a study of OX40 agonist ivuxolimab in advanced cancers. Sequenced by immunoSEQ multiplex PCR; TCRdb stores in-frame clones only, minus some. The sample lists approximately 60,000 clones; roughly nine tenths were seen once. The sequencing here drew on CD4+ or CD8+ T cells sorted from blood, taken in a trial of the OX40 agonist ivuxolimab. The origin of the receptors is an adult with an advanced solid tumor such as melanoma, head and neck, liver or kidney cancer.

The J gene is TRBJ2-7, the V gene TRBV5-8; no definite D call. The CDR3 consists of 10 residues. Germline CDR1 is SGHTS and CDR2 is YDEGEE. Deletions cut 4 bases from V and 2 bases from J, with 1 base between. The CDR3 protein is CASSPYEQYF. The CDR3 DNA follows: TGTGCCAGCAGCCCCTACGAGCAGTACTTC.

The genes are TRBV5-4 and TRBJ2-7; no reliable D call. The CDR3 is made up of 11 amino acids. Germline CDR1 reads SGHNT; CDR2 reads YYREEE (reference sequence). Trimming pared 2 bases from V and 7 bases from J, leaving 7 bases between. This CDR3 is CASSFGGEQYF. Here the CDR3 DNA reads TGTGCCAGCAGCTTTGGTGGGGAGCAGTACTTC.

The chain links TRBV27 to TRBJ2-1, with no clear D. Deletions cut 3 bases from V and 4 bases from J, with 16 bases between. This CDR3 region has 16 residues. Germline CDR1 MNHEY, CDR2 SMNVEV (reference sequence). The CDR3 DNA follows: TGTGCCAGCAGTTTTAGCTCCAATTGGTCATACAATGAGCAGTTCTTC. This sequence encodes CASSFSSNWSYNEQFF.

The V gene is TRBV7-9, the J gene TRBJ1-2; 9 bases match TRBD1. In germline, CDR1 is SEHNR, CDR2 FQNEAQ (reference sequence). Unmatched junction bases numbered 3, after V lost 1 base and J lost 3 bases. This CDR3 spans 15 amino acids. CDR3 region: CASSLEDRGDYGYTF. DNA of the CDR3: TGTGCCAGCAGCTTAGAGGACAGGGGTGACTATGGCTACACCTTC.

This clone was counted a few times. The chain couples TRBV7-3 to TRBJ1-2; TRBD1 agrees at 8 bases. The CDR3 sequence is 15 residues long. Germline CDR1 reads SGHTA; CDR2 reads FQGTGA. After removal of 5 bases from V and 6 bases from J, the junction contained 11 bases not matched to a gene. CDR3 coding DNA: TGTGCCAGCAGCGCAGGGGGCGGAAAGATGGATGGCTACACCTTC. Protein: CASSAGGGKMDGYTF.

The rearrangement uses TRBV5-5 and TRBJ2-5; no clear D. Between the trimmed V and J ends, which lost 1 base and 5 bases, there was a span of 12 bases. This CDR3 has 14 amino acids. Germline CDR1 and CDR2: SGHKS and YYEKEE (reference sequence). The CDR3 DNA sequence: TGTGCCAGCAGCTTGTCTACAGACGGGGAGACCCAGTACTTC. This encodes CASSLSTDGETQYF.

This clone was seen just once. The chain couples TRBV4-1 to TRBJ1-2, with 7 bases fitting TRBD1. The CDR3 length is 14 residues. Germline V lookup: CDR1 MGHRA, CDR2 YSYEKL. V lost 4 bases, J lost 6 bases, and 8 bases stayed unmatched. The CDR3 DNA reads TGCGCCAGCAGCCGAACAGGGGAAGTTAATGGCTACACCTTC. Translation gives CASSRTGEVNGYTF.

V usage is TRBV27 and J usage is TRBJ1-1, with TRBD1 as a possible D gene (5 bases). V was cut by 5 bases and J by 7 bases, with 17 bases left in between. CDR1 is MNHEY and CDR2 is SMNVEV in the germline V gene (reference sequence). This CDR3 has 14 amino acids. CDR3 sequence: CASSPSRDPGEAFF. CDR3 nucleotide sequence: TGTGCCAGCAGTCCCTCCCGGGACCCCGGTGAAGCTTTCTTT.